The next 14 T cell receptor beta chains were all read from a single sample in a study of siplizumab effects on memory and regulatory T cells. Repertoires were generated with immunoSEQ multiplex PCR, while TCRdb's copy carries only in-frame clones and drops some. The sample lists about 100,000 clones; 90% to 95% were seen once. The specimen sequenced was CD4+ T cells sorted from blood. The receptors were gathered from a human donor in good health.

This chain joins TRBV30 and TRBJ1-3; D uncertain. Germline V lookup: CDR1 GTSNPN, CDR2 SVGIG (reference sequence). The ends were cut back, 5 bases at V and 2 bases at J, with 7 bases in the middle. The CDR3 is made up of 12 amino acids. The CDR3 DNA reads TGTGCCTGGGGGGTCACTGGAAACACCATATATTTT. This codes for CAWGVTGNTIYF.

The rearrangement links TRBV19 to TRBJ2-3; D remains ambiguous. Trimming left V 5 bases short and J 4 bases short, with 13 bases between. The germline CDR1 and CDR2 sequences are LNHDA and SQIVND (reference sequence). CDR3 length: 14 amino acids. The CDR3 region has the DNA TGTGCCAGTAGTGTCACCGGTGGGGCAGATACGCAGTATTTT. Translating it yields CASSVTGGADTQYF.

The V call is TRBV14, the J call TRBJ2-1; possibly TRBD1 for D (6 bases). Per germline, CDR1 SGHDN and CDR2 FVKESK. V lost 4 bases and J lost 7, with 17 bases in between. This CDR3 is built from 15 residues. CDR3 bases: TGTGCCAGCAGCCGGACAGCGCAAGGCCTTAATGAGCAGTTCTTC. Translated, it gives CASSRTAQGLNEQFF.

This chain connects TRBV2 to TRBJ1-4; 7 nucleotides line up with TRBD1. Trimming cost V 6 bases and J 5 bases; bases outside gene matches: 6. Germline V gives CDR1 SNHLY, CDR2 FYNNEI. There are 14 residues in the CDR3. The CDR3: CASRAGTANEKLFF. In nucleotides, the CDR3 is TGTGCCAGCAGAGCCGGGACAGCAAATGAAAAACTGTTTTTT.

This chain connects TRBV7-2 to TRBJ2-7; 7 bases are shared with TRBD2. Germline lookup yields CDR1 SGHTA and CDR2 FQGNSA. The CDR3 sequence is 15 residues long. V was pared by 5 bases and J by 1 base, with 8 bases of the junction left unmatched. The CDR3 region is CASSRGRGLSYEQYF. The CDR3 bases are TGTGCCAGCAGCCGCGGACGGGGACTATCCTACGAGCAGTACTTC. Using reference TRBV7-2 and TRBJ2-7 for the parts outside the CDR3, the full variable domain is GAGVSQSPSNKVTEKGKDVELRCDPISGHTALYWYRQSLGQGLEFLIYFQGNSAPDKSGLPSDRFSAERTGGSVSTLTIQRTQQEDSAVYLCASSRGRGLSYEQYFGPGTRLTVT.

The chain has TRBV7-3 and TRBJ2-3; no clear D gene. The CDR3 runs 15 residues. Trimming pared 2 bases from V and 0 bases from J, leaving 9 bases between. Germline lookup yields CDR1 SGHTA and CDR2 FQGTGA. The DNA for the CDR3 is TGTGCCAGCAGCTTACGGGTGGGCAGCACAGATACGCAGTATTTT. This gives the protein CASSLRVGSTDTQYF.

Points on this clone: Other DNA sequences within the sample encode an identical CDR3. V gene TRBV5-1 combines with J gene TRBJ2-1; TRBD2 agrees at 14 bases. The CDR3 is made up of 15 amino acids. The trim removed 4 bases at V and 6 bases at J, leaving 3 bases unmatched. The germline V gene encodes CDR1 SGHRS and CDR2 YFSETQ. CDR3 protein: CASSLGTSGSNEQFF. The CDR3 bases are TGCGCCAGCAGCCTCGGGACTAGCGGGAGCAATGAGCAGTTCTTC.

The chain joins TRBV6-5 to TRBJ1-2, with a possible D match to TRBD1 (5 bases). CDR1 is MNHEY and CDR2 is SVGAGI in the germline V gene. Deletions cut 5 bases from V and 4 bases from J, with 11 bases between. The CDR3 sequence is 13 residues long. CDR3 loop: CASSRGSFYGYTF. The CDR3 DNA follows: TGTGCCAGCAGTAGGGGATCGTTCTATGGCTACACCTTC.

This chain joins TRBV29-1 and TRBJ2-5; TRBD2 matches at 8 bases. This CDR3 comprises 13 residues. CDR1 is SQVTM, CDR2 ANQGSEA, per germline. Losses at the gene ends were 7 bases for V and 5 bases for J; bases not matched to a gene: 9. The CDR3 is CSAANSGTETQYF. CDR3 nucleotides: TGCAGCGCCGCCAATAGCGGGACCGAGACCCAGTACTTC. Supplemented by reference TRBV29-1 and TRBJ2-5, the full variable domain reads SAVISQKPSRDICQRGTSLTIQCQVDSQVTMMFWYRQQPGQSLTLIATANQGSEATYESGFVIDKFPISRPNLTFSTLTVSNMSPEDSSIYLCSAANSGTETQYFGPGTRLLVL.

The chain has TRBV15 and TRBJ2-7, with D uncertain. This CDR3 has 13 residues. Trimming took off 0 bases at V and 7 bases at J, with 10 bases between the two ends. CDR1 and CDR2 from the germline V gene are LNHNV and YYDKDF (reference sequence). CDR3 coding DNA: TGTGCCACCAGCAGAGATCTGAAGTGGGAGCAGTACTTC. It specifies CATSRDLKWEQYF.

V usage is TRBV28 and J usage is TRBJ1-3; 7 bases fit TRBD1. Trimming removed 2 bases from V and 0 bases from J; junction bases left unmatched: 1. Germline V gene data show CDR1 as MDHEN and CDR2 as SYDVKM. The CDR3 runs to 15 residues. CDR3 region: CASSLRDSSGNTIYF. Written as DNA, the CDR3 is TGTGCCAGCAGTTTACGGGACAGCTCTGGAAACACCATATATTTT.

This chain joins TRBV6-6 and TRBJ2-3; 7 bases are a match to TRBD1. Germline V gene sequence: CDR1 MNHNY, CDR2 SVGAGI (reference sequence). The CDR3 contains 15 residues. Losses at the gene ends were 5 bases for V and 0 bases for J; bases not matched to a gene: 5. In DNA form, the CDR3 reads TGTGCCAGCAGTATCCGGGACAGTAGCACAGATACGCAGTATTTT. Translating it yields CASSIRDSSTDTQYF.

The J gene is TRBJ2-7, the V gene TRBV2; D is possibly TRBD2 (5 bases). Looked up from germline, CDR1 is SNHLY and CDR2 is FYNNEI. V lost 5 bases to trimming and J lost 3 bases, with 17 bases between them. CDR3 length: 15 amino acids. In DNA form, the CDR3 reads TGTGCCAGCAGTATCCGGATTAGCGCCCTCTACGAGCAGTACTTC. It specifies CASSIRISALYEQYF.

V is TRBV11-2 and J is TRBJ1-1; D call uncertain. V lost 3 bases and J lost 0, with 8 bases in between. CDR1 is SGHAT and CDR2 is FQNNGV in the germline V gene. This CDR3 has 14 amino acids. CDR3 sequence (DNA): TGTGCCAGCAGCTTTCTTTACATGAACACTGAAGCTTTCTTT. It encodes CASSFLYMNTEAFF.